These T cell receptor beta chains were read from a single sample in a study of CD8 T cells in ankylosing spondylitis. Each CDR3 protein gets one entry after TCRdb re-called the 5' RACE reads with MiXCR. The sample has 240,000 or so distinct CDR3 sequences, about 10% seen once. Sequencing input: blood, either unsorted or a sorted T cell fraction (not recorded which). Receptors originate from a male donor with ankylosing spondylitis or in good health (not recorded which). CDR3s include the opening cysteine and the closing phenylalanine or tryptophan.

v_call cdr3_length cdr3_aa
TRBV7-2 14 CASSITTGATEAFF
TRBV5-1 13 CASSSGKDHEQYF
TRBV5-1 18 CASSSLGTSGRSSYEQYF
TRBV20-1 13 CSAIQLGWYEQYF
TRBV11-1 18 CASSSLGTSGGYIETQYF
TRBV6-1 15 CASSPGTGWNTEAFF
TRBV6-1 13 CASSGGTNYEQYF
TRBV10-1 13 CASSESNTDTQYF
TRBV20-1 19 CSARRPPRGLYTNTGELFF
TRBV18 15 CASSPSLAATDTQYF
TRBV4-1 16 CASSQEHSGGWETQYF
TRBV5-1 14 CASSLTYRTTEAFF
TRBV15 17 CATSRDKDWSVAYEQYF
TRBV5-5 14 CASSHFEGGRELFF
TRBV5-1 14 CASSLAAPRNEQFF